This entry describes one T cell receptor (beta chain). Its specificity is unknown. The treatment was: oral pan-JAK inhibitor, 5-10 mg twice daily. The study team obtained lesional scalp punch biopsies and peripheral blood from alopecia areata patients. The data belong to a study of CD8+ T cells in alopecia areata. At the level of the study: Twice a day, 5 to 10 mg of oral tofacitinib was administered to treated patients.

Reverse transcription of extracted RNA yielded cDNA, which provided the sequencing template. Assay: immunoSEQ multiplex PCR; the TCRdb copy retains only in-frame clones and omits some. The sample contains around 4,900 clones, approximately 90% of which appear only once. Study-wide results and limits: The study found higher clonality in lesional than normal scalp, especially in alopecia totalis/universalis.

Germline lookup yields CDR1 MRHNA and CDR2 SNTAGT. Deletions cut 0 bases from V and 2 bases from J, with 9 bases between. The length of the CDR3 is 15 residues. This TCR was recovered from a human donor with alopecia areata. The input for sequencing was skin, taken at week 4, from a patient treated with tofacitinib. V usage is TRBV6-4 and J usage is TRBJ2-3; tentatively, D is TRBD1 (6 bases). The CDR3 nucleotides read TGTGCCAGCAGTGACTCCTCAGGGGCCACAGATACGCAGTATTTT. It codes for CASSDSSGATDTQYF.